The rows below give T cell receptor beta chains drawn from one sample of a study of blood T cell repertoires in COVID-19. Clones were sequenced by immunoSEQ multiplex PCR, and TCRdb holds only the in-frame ones, with some missing. The table lists approximately 30,000 clones, 70% to 90% of them singletons. The sample was peripheral blood. These TCRs come from a woman between 35 and 50 years old with active or convalescent COVID-19. The CDR3 runs from the conserved cysteine through the conserved F or W. The D gene is left open where the match is weak. Clone sizes are given selectively: once, few, many, or a class where the clone is expanded.

size,J,V,D,CDR3,DNA
NA,TRBJ2-2,TRBV24-1,TRBD1,CATSETGTGELFF,TGTGCCACCAGTGAGACAGGGACCGGGGAGCTGTTTTTT
NA,TRBJ2-2,TRBV23-1,TRBD1,CASSQVDRSNTGELFF,TGCGCCAGCAGTCAAGTGGACAGGAGTAACACCGGGGAGCTGTTTTTT
NA,TRBJ2-7,TRBV5-6,TRBD2,CASSSLAGGPNEQYF,TGTGCCAGCAGCTCACTAGCGGGGGGCCCCAACGAGCAGTACTTC
NA,TRBJ2-1,TRBV28,NA,CASSSSAGDYNEQFF,TGTGCCAGCAGTTCGAGTGCGGGTGACTACAATGAGCAGTTCTTC
NA,TRBJ2-7,TRBV11-3,NA,CASSPVTVGSSEQYF,TGTGCCAGCAGCCCGGTGACAGTGGGCTCCTCGGAGCAGTACTTC
once,TRBJ2-2,TRBV14,TRBD2,CASSQRPSAGGRTGELFF,TGTGCCAGCAGCCAAAGGCCATCAGCGGGGGGGCGCACCGGGGAGCTGTTTTTT
few,TRBJ2-1,TRBV2,TRBD1,CASSVRTGDNEQFF,TGTGCCAGCAGTGTTCGGACAGGGGACAATGAGCAGTTCTTC
NA,TRBJ1-3,TRBV5-1,TRBD1,CASSFQDRRSGNTIYF,TGCGCCAGCAGCTTTCAGGACAGGCGCTCTGGAAACACCATATATTTT
NA,TRBJ2-5,TRBV18,TRBD2,CASSPLPRGGRQETQYF,TGTGCCAGCTCACCACTTCCCCGCGGGGGGCGTCAAGAGACCCAGTACTTC
once,TRBJ2-6,TRBV7-3,NA,CASSFAGANVLTF,TGTGCCAGCAGCTTCGCTGGGGCCAACGTCCTGACTTTC
NA,TRBJ2-7,TRBV2,NA,CASSEGGWEQYF,TGTGCCAGCAGTGAAGGAGGGTGGGAGCAGTACTTC
NA,TRBJ2-7,TRBV4-1,NA,CASSQFQDQLYEQYF,TGCGCCAGCAGCCAGTTCCAGGATCAACTCTACGAGCAGTACTTC
NA,TRBJ1-2,TRBV10-3,TRBD1,CATDRGDLYGYTF,TGTGCCACCGACAGGGGGGACCTTTATGGCTACACCTTC